This T cell receptor beta chain was sequenced in a study of shared clonotypes between healthy human individuals. Study in general: With ages of 18 to 49, the donors were a couple of women and three men. Study-wide results and caveats: Represented diversity (both genetic and exposure-history) was limited by the small number of donors.

In its sample, this clone was seen many times. Its antigen is currently unknown. In the authors' methods: ImmunoSEQ only sent back junction sequences with no quality scores, so filtering was done differently. The method was immunoSEQ multiplex PCR; TCRdb's version includes in-frame clones alone and lacks a portion of them. V and J calls and clone size come straight from that table; D and trimming were deduced from the DNA. The table has 520,000 or so clones, about four fifths seen once. This CDR3 is 17 amino acids long. The germline V gene encodes CDR1 MGHDK and CDR2 SYGVNS. The V segment lost 4 bases and the J segment 2 bases; nucleotides outside the gene matches: 10.

The sequence was obtained from a middle-aged woman in good health. Some clones in this sample may be carry-over from other donors' samples. The chain recombines TRBV25-1 with TRBJ2-3; 9 nucleotides match TRBD2. The material sequenced was PBMCs. This chain's CDR3 is CASSVDRLAEHTDTQYF. CDR3 nucleotides: TGTGCCAGCAGTGTAGACAGACTAGCGGAACACACAGATACGCAGTATTTT.